This TCR beta chain appears in the sequencing data of a study of control samples from healthy donors and cancer patients. In germline, CDR1 is GTSNPN, CDR2 SVGIG (reference sequence). Trimming cost V 4 bases and J 3 bases; bases outside gene matches: 7. The CDR3 totals 15 residues. The table came from immunoSEQ multiplex PCR; TCRdb's copy has only in-frame clones and leaves some out. The data show 68,000 or so clones, over 80% seen once. The rearrangement links TRBV30 to TRBJ2-1; TRBD1 matches at 9 bases. Sequences were obtained from blood. The receptor comes from a man between 60 and 70 years old in good health. In DNA form, the CDR3 reads TGTGCCTGGACCCCCACAGGGGGCCTCTACAATGAGCAGTTCTTC. Translated, it gives CAWTPTGGLYNEQFF.